This T cell receptor beta chain was retrieved from a study of esophageal squamous cell carcinoma under preoperative chemotherapy (dated by TCRdb to 2017 to 2018). Context from the whole study: In the study, TCR repertoires were profiled in both peripheral blood T cells and tumor-infiltrating lymphocytes. A few patients with primary esophageal squamous cell carcinoma were included in the cohort. Repertoires were compared between samples taken before and after paclitaxel-nedaplatin therapy. The study assessed how paclitaxel-nedaplatin chemotherapy affected T-cell receptor repertoires in patients with esophageal squamous cell carcinoma.

Library generation was performed with PCR. The sequencer listed for this sample is HiSeq X Ten. TCR repertoires were characterized by high-throughput sequencing. TCRdb reprocessed the public reads (quality trimming at Q25 with fastp, clone calling with MiXCR) and kept in-frame beta chains. A single entry per CDR3 protein holds the most common genes and DNA from its merged rows. Here the sample has over 25,000 distinct CDR3 sequences; around 50% occur a single time. The top ten clonotypes cover roughly 24% of the sample. As to this clonotype: Its cognate antigen has yet to be identified. Base quality data are lacking; no much larger clone is found one base away.

Findings and caveats that apply to the study as a whole: The analysis included only 4 to 6 patients with esophageal squamous cell carcinoma, making the cohort small. Immediate and substantial changes in clonotype frequency were induced by paclitaxel-nedaplatin therapy, and contraction rather than amplification was more likely to be observed among abundant clones. Post-treatment tumor-infiltrating lymphocytes appeared partly derived from peripheral T cells migrating into the tumor, not solely from local clonal changes. After chemotherapy, peripheral T cells showed a significant rise in TCR diversity, whereas tumor-infiltrating lymphocytes did not.

The cysteine opens and the phenylalanine closes a CDR3 of 17 amino acids. The DNA shown is the 51-base CDR3, in frame from base 1. For CDR1 and CDR2, the germline V gene lists SGHTA and FQGTGA. Unmatched junction bases come to 15, with V trimmed by 5 bases and J by 5 bases. Explained via the paper, the time point label denotes: after preoperative PTX-NDP chemotherapy. Patients received paclitaxel-nedaplatin as preoperative chemotherapy before surgery. The receptor was derived from a human donor with esophageal squamous cell carcinoma. The donor label of this sample is uncertain. This chain joins TRBV7-3 to TRBJ2-3; TRBD2 aligns with 8 central bases. Sample collection occurred from a patient given preoperative chemotherapy. The CDR3 region: CASSVELGRGDRDTQYF. The DNA sequence is given as TGTGCCAGCAGCGTGGAACTGGGGCGGGGGGACCGAGATACGCAGTATTTT.